This is a list of T cell receptor beta chains from one sample in a study of CXCR3-negative and CXCR3-positive naive CD8 T cells. TCRdb re-called the 5' RACE reads and shows each CDR3 protein once, DNA omitted. The sample totals under 30,000 distinct CDR3 sequences. The sequenced sample was memory CD8+ T cells from blood. The receptors here all came from a human donor in good health. Some clones in this sample may be carry-over from other donors' samples. Each CDR3 is given with its conserved first and last residue. Clone size appears in some rows only: once, few, many, or a class for an expanded clone.

V	size	J	CDR3
TRBV4-3	.	TRBJ2-2	CASSQDEGGPGELFF
TRBV7-3	.	TRBJ2-7	CASSLAWGSSYEQYF
TRBV6-6	.	TRBJ2-1	CASSYSMDRGNEQFF
TRBV21-1	.	TRBJ1-4	CASSKGPQSPPVNEKLFF
TRBV4-2	medium-sized	TRBJ2-3	CASSQDQASGGDTQYF
TRBV29-1	.	TRBJ2-7	CSVSLVSYEQYF
TRBV6-5	.	TRBJ1-1	CASSYQGASTEAFF
TRBV28	.	TRBJ2-7	CASSPRLAVRPYEQYF
TRBV29-1	.	TRBJ1-1	CSVVGDNTEAFF
TRBV6-5	.	TRBJ1-1	CASSPGHSTEAFF
TRBV9	.	TRBJ2-7	CASSVAGGTNYEQYF
TRBV4-2	.	TRBJ2-7	CASSHGDYEQYF
TRBV15	.	TRBJ2-3	CATSGGLAGTDTLYF
TRBV6-4	.	TRBJ2-1	CASSDSGGAYNEQFF
TRBV20-1	.	TRBJ1-1	CSASARAFEAFF
TRBV4-3	.	TRBJ1-6	CASSQATATGSYNSPLHF
TRBV20-1	.	TRBJ2-3	CSARRGYRGGFTSTDTQYF
TRBV29-1	.	TRBJ2-2	CSVESGTGELFF
TRBV29-1	.	TRBJ2-3	CSVEQGSTDTQYF
TRBV19	.	TRBJ2-3	CASSSPSGTDTQYF
TRBV29-1	.	TRBJ2-7	CSVRQSTYEQYF
TRBV12-3/TRBV12-4	.	TRBJ2-2	CASTISGHSHTGELFF
TRBV2	.	TRBJ2-3	CASSEPQRLEGRHDTDTQYF
TRBV21-1	medium-sized	TRBJ2-3	CASAGGTGKEDTQYF
TRBV6-2/TRBV6-3	.	TRBJ1-3	CASSYSDGSGNTIYF
TRBV7-6	.	TRBJ2-1	CASSPQSLNEQFF
TRBV12-3/TRBV12-4	.	TRBJ2-2	CASSFPGGDTGELFF
TRBV20-1	medium-sized	TRBJ2-1	CSARDLGGGEHNEQFF
TRBV20-1	.	TRBJ2-7	CSAWGRSYEQDF
TRBV28	.	TRBJ2-7	CASSLGHNEQYF
TRBV20-1	.	TRBJ2-1	CSASSDPGGYNEQLF
TRBV7-9	.	TRBJ1-4	CASSSTGANEKLFF
TRBV28	.	TRBJ2-5	CASSFPLGVRETQYF
TRBV10-3	medium-sized	TRBJ2-7	CAIALQGTYEQYF
TRBV28	.	TRBJ2-7	CASSLSGDTGREQYF
TRBV4-3	.	TRBJ1-1	CASSQDGGIPPPAFF
TRBV20-1	.	TRBJ1-2	CSAGGGPNYGYTF
TRBV29-1	.	TRBJ2-7	CSVESVLAGHYEQYF
TRBV28	.	TRBJ2-7	CASSRDGPFYEQYF